This T cell receptor (beta chain) was sequenced in a study of shared clonotypes between healthy human individuals. Whole-study findings and limits: The naive CD4 repertoires of a few donors were compared, and 5% to 6.5% of clonotypes were shared.

Genomic DNA belonging to each subset was distributed in equal measure over several immunoSEQ plates. In replicate PCRs of sorted subsets, roughly 200 ng DNA, approximately 30,000 T cell genomes, was used. The method was immunoSEQ multiplex PCR; TCRdb's version includes in-frame clones alone and lacks a portion of them. The data hold around 2.1 million clones, with approximately 94% observed a single time. To note about this clone: Antigen: not known.

Only CD45RO-negative cells positively selected for CCR7 counted as naive CD8 cells, so terminally differentiated effector memory CD45RA+ cells were excluded. J lost 6 bases, V lost 4 bases, and 8 bases had no gene match. The CDR3 consists of 16 residues. From germline, CDR1 is SGDLS and CDR2 YYNGEE. This receptor was identified in a man younger than 35 in good health. Some clones in this sample may be carry-over from other donors' samples. The chain is built from TRBV9 and TRBJ2-2, with TRBD2 matching 11 bases. Material for sequencing was naive CD8+ T cells from PBMCs. CDR3 DNA: TGTGCCAGCAGCTCCAGACTAGCGGGGTCCCCCGGGGAGCTGTTTTTT. Amino acid sequence: CASSSRLAGSPGELFF.